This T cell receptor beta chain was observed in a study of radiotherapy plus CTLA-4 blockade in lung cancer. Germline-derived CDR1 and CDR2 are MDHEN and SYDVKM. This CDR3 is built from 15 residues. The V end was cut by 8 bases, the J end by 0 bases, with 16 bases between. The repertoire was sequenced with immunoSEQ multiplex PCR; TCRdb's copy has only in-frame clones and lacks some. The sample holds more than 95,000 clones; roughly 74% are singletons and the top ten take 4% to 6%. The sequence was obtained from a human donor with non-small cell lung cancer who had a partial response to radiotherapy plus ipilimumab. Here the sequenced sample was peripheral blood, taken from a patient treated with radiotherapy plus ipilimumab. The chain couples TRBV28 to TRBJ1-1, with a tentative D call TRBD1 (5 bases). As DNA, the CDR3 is TGTGCCAGCCCGAAACGGGGGGTCATGAACACTGAAGCTTTCTTT. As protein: CASPKRGVMNTEAFF.